These 10 T cell receptor beta chains came from one sample sequenced in a study of CD8 T cells in Susac syndrome (dated by TCRdb to between 2018 and 2020). The library was made by the immunoSEQ multiplex PCR assay. RNA was extracted using the RNeasy kit, and about 0.5 to 1 ug of the RNA was reverse transcribed with random hexamers. TCRdb reprocessing: public reads trimmed at Q25 with fastp, clones called with MiXCR, in-frame beta chains kept. Rows are combined by CDR3 protein, so each entry shows the most common genes and DNA. A total of roughly 190,000 distinct CDR3 sequences appear in this sample, roughly 90% of them only once. The leading ten clones occupy 0.075% to 0.095% of the sample. The sequencing sample was made of CD4+ T cells from PBMCs. These receptors came from a human donor with Susac syndrome.

This rearrangement joins TRBV18 to TRBJ1-5; 8 nucleotides agree with TRBD1. Unmatched junction bases numbered 1, after V lost 2 bases and J lost 1 base. Germline V CDR1 and CDR2: KGHSH, LQKENI. This CDR3 spans 15 amino acids. CDR3 sequence: CASSPRDRSNQPQHF. The CDR3 DNA is TGTGCCAGCTCACCAAGGGACAGGAGCAATCAGCCCCAGCATTTT.

The gene calls are TRBV18 and TRBJ2-7; D gene unclear. Germline V gives CDR1 KGHSH, CDR2 LQKENI. This CDR3 spans 15 amino acids. V lost 1 base, J lost 4 bases, and 14 bases lay in between. The CDR3 DNA follows: TGTGCCAGCTCACCACTCTTGAGCAGCGAGTACGAGCAGTACTTC. Residues: CASSPLLSSEYEQYF.

The chain joins TRBV11-2 to TRBJ2-3; 10 bases map to TRBD2. V was clipped by 4 bases and J by 1 base; unmatched bases: 8. This CDR3 is 17 amino acids long. Germline loops: CDR1 SGHAT, CDR2 FQNNGV. In nucleotides, the CDR3 is TGTGCCAGCAGCTCTTACCTGACTAGCGGGCGCACAGATACGCAGTATTTT. This encodes CASSSYLTSGRTDTQYF.

The chain recombines TRBV20-1 with TRBJ1-5; possible D gene TRBD1, 5 bases. Trimming pared 6 bases from V and 3 bases from J, leaving 21 bases between. CDR1 DFQATT and CDR2 SNEGSKA come from the germline V gene (reference sequence). This CDR3 is 16 amino acids long. The CDR3 reads CSARLVGGSINQPQHF. The CDR3 coding sequence is TGCAGTGCCCGGCTTGTGGGGGGATCCATCAATCAGCCCCAGCATTTT.

The J gene is TRBJ2-7, the V gene TRBV12-3 or TRBV12-4, with 7 nucleotides matching TRBD1. V lost 2 bases, J lost 3 bases, and 4 bases stayed unmatched. This CDR3 contains 14 residues. CDR3 bases: TGTGCCAGCAGTTTATCGAGGGACAGCTACGAGCAGTACTTC. Its translation is CASSLSRDSYEQYF.

The chain combines TRBV20-1 with TRBJ2-3, with 7 bases identical to TRBD2. J gave up 4 bases and V 6 bases, and 10 bases lay outside the gene matches. The CDR3 spans 14 residues. Germline V gene lookup returns CDR1 DFQATT and CDR2 SNEGSKA (reference sequence). CDR3 loop: CSAPVGGRPDTQYF. DNA of the CDR3: TGCAGTGCGCCGGTAGGCGGGAGACCAGATACGCAGTATTTT.

The rearrangement links TRBV30 to TRBJ1-4; no reliable D call. The CDR3 length is 14 residues. V lost 2 bases, J lost 0 bases, and 7 bases lay in between. The V gene's germline CDR1 is GTSNPN and CDR2 SVGIG (reference sequence). The CDR3 here is CAWSFGATNEKLFF. In nucleotides, the CDR3 is TGTGCCTGGAGTTTCGGTGCAACTAATGAAAAACTGTTTTTT.

CDR3 residues: CASSIGGTDTQYF. The CDR3 bases are TGTGCCAGTAGTATAGGCGGCACAGATACGCAGTATTTT. The chain has TRBV19 and TRBJ2-3, with D unresolved. The V end was cut by 1 base, the J end by 1 base, with 3 bases between. Looked up from germline, CDR1 is LNHDA and CDR2 is SQIVND (reference sequence). CDR3 size: 13 residues.

The genes are TRBV29-1 and TRBJ2-1; D ambiguous. The CDR3 consists of 11 residues. Germline V gene data show CDR1 as SQVTM and CDR2 as ANQGSEA. The ends were cut back, 0 bases at V and 11 bases at J, with 8 bases in the middle. The chain's CDR3 is CSVEDSYQQFF. The DNA for the CDR3 is TGCAGCGTTGAAGACTCATATCAGCAGTTCTTC.

J is TRBJ2-7 and V is TRBV6-5; D ambiguous. Germline V lookup: CDR1 MNHEY, CDR2 SVGAGI. Between the trimmed V and J ends, which lost 0 bases and 0 bases, there was a span of 15 bases. The CDR3 contains 17 residues. CDR3 residues: CASSYSVVGSTSYEQYF. CDR3 coding DNA: TGTGCCAGCAGTTACTCGGTGGTCGGCAGTACCTCCTACGAGCAGTACTTC.